These 18 T cell receptor beta chains came from one sample sequenced in a study of tumor-infiltrating lymphocytes in oesophageal squamous cell carcinoma. In TCRdb, the PCR reads were re-called with MiXCR into one record per CDR3 protein. This sample has some 15,000 distinct CDR3 sequences, with 44% found just once. What was sequenced was blood. All receptors come from a female donor with esophageal squamous cell carcinoma.

This clonotype counts as medium-sized. This chain uses TRBV12-3 or TRBV12-4 with TRBJ1-4; D is unclear. The V and J ends lost 3 bases and 7 bases respectively, with 9 bases between them. This CDR3 spans 13 amino acids. CDR3 nucleotide sequence: TGTGCCAGCAGTTTGGAGGGCGGTGAAAAACTGTTTTTT. The encoded protein is CASSLEGGEKLFF.

Points on this clonotype: Mismatch with germline at one junction end may stem from a read error. The rearrangement joins TRBV18 to TRBJ2-1; D tentatively reads TRBD1 or TRBD2 (6 bases each). Per the germline V gene, CDR1 is KGHSH and CDR2 is LQKENI. The CDR3 length is 16 residues. CDR3 residues: CASSPKGGSGESPLHF. The CDR3 DNA reads as TGTGCCAGCTCACCAAAAGGGGGGTCAGGCGAATCACCCCTCCACTTC.

This chain joins TRBV6-8 and TRBJ2-7, with D possibly TRBD2 on 5 matching bases. The CDR3 runs 14 residues. The germline V gene encodes CDR1 MNHGY and CDR2 SAAAGT. V was trimmed by 5 bases and J by 1 base, leaving 12 bases between them. CDR3 amino acids: CASSPTRTSYEQYF. CDR3 nucleotide sequence: TGTGCCAGCAGTCCTACCCGGACTTCCTACGAGCAGTACTTC.

This clonotype was seen at least ten times. The missing conserved phenylalanine or tryptophan at the end of this CDR3 makes a read error likely. The limits of the CDR3 on the DNA are not certain, so only TCRdb's listed CDR3 is given. The chain combines TRBV7-2 with TRBJ2-6; the tabulated D call, TRBD1, remains unverified against the DNA. The CDR3 region is 16 residues in length, termini included. Germline V gene sequence: CDR1 SGHTA, CDR2 FQGNSA. CDR3 sequence: CASSLQAGANEQFFGA.

This clonotype was recorded many times. The chain is built from TRBV12-3 or TRBV12-4 and TRBJ1-6, with D possibly being TRBD1 (5 bases). V was cut by 5 bases and J by 10 bases, with 15 bases left in between. This CDR3 has 14 amino acids. Here the CDR3 DNA reads TGTGCCAGCAGTCATGGACACCTAGGGTCACCCCTCCACTTT. Amino acid sequence: CASSHGHLGSPLHF.

This clonotype has ten or more counts. V and J are TRBV15 and TRBJ1-1, with D unresolved. CDR1 and CDR2 from the germline V gene are LNHNV and YYDKDF (reference sequence). V shed 3 bases and J shed 5 bases, with 10 bases lying between them. The CDR3 totals 13 residues. CDR3 amino acids: CATSRTRGTEAFF. CDR3 bases: TGTGCCACCAGCAGGACTCGGGGAACTGAAGCTTTCTTT.

The chain employs TRBV5-1 and TRBJ2-1; 11 bases match TRBD2. This CDR3 is 15 amino acids long. Trimming removed 4 bases from V and 5 bases from J; junction bases left unmatched: 5. Germline-derived CDR1 and CDR2 are SGHRS and YFSETQ. The CDR3 loop is CASSQTSGRNNEQFF. The CDR3 nucleotides read TGCGCCAGCAGCCAAACTAGCGGGAGAAACAATGAGCAGTTCTTC.

This sequence joins TRBV5-6 and TRBJ2-4; TRBD1 or TRBD2 may be the D gene (5 bases each). Trimming removed 3 bases from V and 9 bases from J, with 16 bases in between. Germline CDR1 SGHDT, CDR2 YYEEEE. This CDR3 region has 14 residues. The CDR3: CASSSRDVRSIQYF. In DNA, the CDR3 is TGTGCCAGCAGCTCCCGGGACGTACGTAGCATTCAGTACTTC.

This clonotype ranks as medium-sized (0.01 to 0.1%). The CDR3 DNA sequence: TGCGCCAGCAGCCAAGGTAGCAGCTCCTACAATGAGCAGTTCTTC. Amino acid sequence: CASSQGSSSYNEQFF. The chain is built from TRBV4-1 and TRBJ2-1; D gene unclear. The germline gives CDR1 MGHRA, CDR2 YSYEKL. V gave up 1 base and J gave up 0 bases, with 7 bases separating them. CDR3 length: 15 amino acids.

This clonotype was detected only a few times. This chain links TRBV2 with TRBJ2-1; D is ambiguous. The J call may not be correct, given that the DNA end is closer to TRBJ2-7. The CDR3 spans 17 residues. Germline V gene lookup returns CDR1 SNHLY and CDR2 FYNNEI. The CDR3 here is CASSGGQLEKSYNEQYF. The CDR3 bases are TGTGCCAGCAGTGGGGGTCAGCTAGAAAAATCCTACAATGAGCAGTACTTC.

The V gene is TRBV28, the J gene TRBJ2-7, with no clear D. The DNA end is more similar to TRBJ2-5, so the J call may be wrong. The CDR3 spans 12 residues. The germline V gene encodes CDR1 MDHEN and CDR2 SYDVKM. In DNA form, the CDR3 reads TGTGCCAGCAGTTTAAACGGAGAGACCCAGTACTTC. This gives the protein CASSLNGETQYF.

Only a few counts were recorded for this clonotype. The chain employs TRBV7-2 and TRBJ2-2; 7 bases are shared with TRBD1. The CDR3 runs to 15 residues. Per germline, CDR1 SGHTA and CDR2 FQGNSA. V shed 4 bases and J 4 bases; nucleotides not matched to a gene: 6. Here the CDR3 DNA reads TGTGCCAGCAGCTCTCGACAGGGCGGCACCGGGGAGCTGTTTTTT. This gives the protein CASSSRQGGTGELFF.

The chain links TRBV6-1 to TRBJ1-5, with 7 bases aligning to TRBD1. Losses at the gene ends were 3 bases for V and 6 bases for J; bases not matched to a gene: 8. In germline, CDR1 is MNHNS, CDR2 SASEGT. CDR3 size: 15 residues. The CDR3 loop reads CASSEDRRVGQPQHF. In DNA form, the CDR3 reads TGTGCCAGCAGTGAGGACAGGCGGGTCGGTCAGCCCCAGCATTTT.

With respect to this clonotype: This clone may be a read error of a much larger clone one base away. The chain is built from TRBV2 and TRBJ2-7; the match to TRBD1 covers 9 bases. The CDR3 totals 13 residues. Germline-derived CDR1 and CDR2 are SNHLY and FYNNEI. CDR3: CASNRGREETQHF. In DNA, the CDR3 is TGTGCCAGCAACAGGGGGCGTGAGGAGACCCAGCACTTC.

This chain links TRBV6-4 with TRBJ2-7; 8 positions agree with TRBD1. Germline assignment: CDR1 MRHNA and CDR2 SNTAGT. Trimming took 5 bases from V and 7 from J; bases not matched to a gene: 10. The CDR3 consists of 14 residues. The CDR3 bases are TGTGCCAGCAGTTACGGACAGGGCGGCGGTGAGCAGTACTTC. The encoded protein is CASSYGQGGGEQYF.

This clonotype is medium-sized. V is TRBV7-9 and J is TRBJ2-7; possibly TRBD1 for D (6 bases). Trimming pared 8 bases from V and 2 bases from J, leaving 13 bases between. Germline CDR1 and CDR2: SEHNR and FQNEAQ (reference sequence). CDR3 size: 13 residues. CDR3 bases: TGTGCCAGCGAGGACAGAACAGCCTACGAGCAGTACTTC. Translated, it gives CASEDRTAYEQYF.

The chain employs TRBV7-2 and TRBJ1-1; weak D call: TRBD1 (5 bases). Matching the DNA end better, TRBJ1-6 makes the J call doubtful. The CDR3 has 14 residues. Germline V gene data show CDR1 as SGHTA and CDR2 as FQGNSA. The CDR3: CASSRDGANSPLHF. The DNA for the CDR3 is TGTGCCAGCAGCAGGGACGGTGCTAATTCACCCCTCCACTTT.

The chain combines TRBV7-6 with TRBJ2-1; 7 bases align to TRBD1. The J call is doubtful: the DNA matches TRBJ2-5 better. Germline assignment: CDR1 SGHVS and CDR2 FNYEAQ. The CDR3 spans 15 residues. CDR3 residues: CASSLVGQVQETQYF. The CDR3 nucleotides read TGTGCCAGCAGCTTAGTAGGACAGGTACAAGAGACCCAGTACTTC.